This T cell receptor (beta chain) came from a study of blood T cell repertoires in COVID-19. Study-level background: Samples taken during acute and convalescent COVID-19 were collected in the United States, Italy and Spain. PBMCs, B-cell-depleted T cells, or T cells provided the cDNA or gDNA that made up the material.

The germline gives CDR1 MNHEY, CDR2 SMNVEV (reference sequence). V shed 4 bases, J shed 0 bases, and the junction held 7 bases outside the gene matches. CDR3 length: 16 residues. Original processing methods: From reference gene primer amplification, estimates of nucleated cell counts were derived. Some clones are missing from TCRdb's copy, which holds only in-frame ones; the method was immunoSEQ multiplex PCR. V, J and clone size reflect that table, while D and trimming were determined from the DNA. The sample yields a few hundred thousand clones, 86% seen once. J is TRBJ1-2 and V is TRBV27, with TRBD1 matching over 8 bases. The sequence was obtained from a woman aged 45-59 years with acute or convalescent COVID-19. Sequencing was performed on peripheral blood. In DNA form, the CDR3 reads TGTGCCAGCAGTTCAGTACCGGACAGGGCTAACTATGGCTACACCTTC. Its protein is CASSSVPDRANYGYTF.